This T cell receptor (beta chain) was sequenced during a study of cytomegalovirus exposure and HLA in healthy donors. Trimming removed 10 bases at V and 0 bases at J, with 16 bases between. The CDR3 runs to 15 residues. Germline V gives CDR1 LNHDA, CDR2 SQIVND (reference sequence). Data came from immunoSEQ multiplex PCR; TCRdb stores just in-frame clones and leaves some out. The sample has 100,000 to 130,000 clones, roughly 84% seen once; the top ten hold 3% to 3.5%. This receptor was taken from a woman younger than 30 in good health and CMV-seronegative. Material: PBMCs. J is TRBJ2-1 and V is TRBV19, with D perhaps TRBD2 (5 bases). CDR3 amino acids: CATYPPGSSYNEQFF. CDR3 DNA: TGTGCCACCTATCCCCCGGGGAGCTCCTACAATGAGCAGTTCTTC.